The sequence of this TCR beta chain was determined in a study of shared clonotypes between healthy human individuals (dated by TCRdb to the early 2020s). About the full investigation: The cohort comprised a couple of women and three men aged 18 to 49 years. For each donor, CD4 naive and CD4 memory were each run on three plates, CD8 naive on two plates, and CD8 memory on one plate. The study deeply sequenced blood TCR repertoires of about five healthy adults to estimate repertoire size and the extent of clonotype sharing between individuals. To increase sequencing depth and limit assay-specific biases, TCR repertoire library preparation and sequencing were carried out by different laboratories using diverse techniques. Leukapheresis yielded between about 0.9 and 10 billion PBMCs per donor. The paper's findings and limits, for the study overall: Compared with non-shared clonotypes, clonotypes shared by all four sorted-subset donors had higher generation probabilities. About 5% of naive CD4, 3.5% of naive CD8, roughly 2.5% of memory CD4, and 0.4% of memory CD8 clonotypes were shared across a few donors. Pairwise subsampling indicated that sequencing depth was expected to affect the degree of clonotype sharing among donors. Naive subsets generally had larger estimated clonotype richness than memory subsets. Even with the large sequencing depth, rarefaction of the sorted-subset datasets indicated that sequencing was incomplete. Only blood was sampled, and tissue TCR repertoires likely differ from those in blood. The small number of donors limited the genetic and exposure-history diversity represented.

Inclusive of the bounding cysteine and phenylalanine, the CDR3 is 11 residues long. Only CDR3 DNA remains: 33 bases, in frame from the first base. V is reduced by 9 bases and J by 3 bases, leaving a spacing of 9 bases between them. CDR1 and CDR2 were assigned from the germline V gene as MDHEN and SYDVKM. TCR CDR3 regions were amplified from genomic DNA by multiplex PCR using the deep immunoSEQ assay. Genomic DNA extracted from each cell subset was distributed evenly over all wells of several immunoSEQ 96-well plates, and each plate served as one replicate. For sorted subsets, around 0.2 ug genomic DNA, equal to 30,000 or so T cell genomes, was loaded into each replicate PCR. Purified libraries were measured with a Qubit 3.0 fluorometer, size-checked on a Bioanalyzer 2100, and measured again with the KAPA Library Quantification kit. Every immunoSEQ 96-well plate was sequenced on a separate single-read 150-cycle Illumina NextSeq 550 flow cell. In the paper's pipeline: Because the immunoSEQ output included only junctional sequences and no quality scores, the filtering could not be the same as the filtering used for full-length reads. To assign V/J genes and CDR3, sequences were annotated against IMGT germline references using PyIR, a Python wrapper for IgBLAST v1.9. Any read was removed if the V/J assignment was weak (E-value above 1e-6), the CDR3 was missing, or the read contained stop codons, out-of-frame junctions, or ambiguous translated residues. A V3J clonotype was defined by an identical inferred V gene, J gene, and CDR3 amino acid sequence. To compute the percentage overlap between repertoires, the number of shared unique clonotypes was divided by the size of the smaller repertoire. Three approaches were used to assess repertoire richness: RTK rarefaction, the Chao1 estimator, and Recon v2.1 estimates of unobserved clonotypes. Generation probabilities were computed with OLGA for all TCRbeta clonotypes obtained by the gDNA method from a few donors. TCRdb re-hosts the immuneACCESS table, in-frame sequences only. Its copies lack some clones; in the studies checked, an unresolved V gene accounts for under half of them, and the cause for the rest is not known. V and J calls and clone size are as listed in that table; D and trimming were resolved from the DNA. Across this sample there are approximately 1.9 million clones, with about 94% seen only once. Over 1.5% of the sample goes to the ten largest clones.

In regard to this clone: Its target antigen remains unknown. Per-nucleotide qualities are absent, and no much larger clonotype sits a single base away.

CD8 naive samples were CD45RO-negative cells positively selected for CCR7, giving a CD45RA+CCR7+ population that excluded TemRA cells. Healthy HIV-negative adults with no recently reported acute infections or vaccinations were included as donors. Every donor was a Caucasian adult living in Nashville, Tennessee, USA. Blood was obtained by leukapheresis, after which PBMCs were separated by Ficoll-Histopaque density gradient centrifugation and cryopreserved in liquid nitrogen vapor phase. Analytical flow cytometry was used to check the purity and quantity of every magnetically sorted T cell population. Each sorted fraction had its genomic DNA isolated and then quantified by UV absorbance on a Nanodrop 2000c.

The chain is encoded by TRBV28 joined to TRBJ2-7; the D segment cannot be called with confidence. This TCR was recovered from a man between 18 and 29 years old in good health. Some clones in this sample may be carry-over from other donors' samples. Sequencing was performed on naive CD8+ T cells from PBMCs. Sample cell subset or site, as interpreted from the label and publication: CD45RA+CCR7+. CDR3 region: CASRVLYEQYF. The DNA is TGTGCCAGTCGGGTCCTCTACGAGCAGTACTTC.